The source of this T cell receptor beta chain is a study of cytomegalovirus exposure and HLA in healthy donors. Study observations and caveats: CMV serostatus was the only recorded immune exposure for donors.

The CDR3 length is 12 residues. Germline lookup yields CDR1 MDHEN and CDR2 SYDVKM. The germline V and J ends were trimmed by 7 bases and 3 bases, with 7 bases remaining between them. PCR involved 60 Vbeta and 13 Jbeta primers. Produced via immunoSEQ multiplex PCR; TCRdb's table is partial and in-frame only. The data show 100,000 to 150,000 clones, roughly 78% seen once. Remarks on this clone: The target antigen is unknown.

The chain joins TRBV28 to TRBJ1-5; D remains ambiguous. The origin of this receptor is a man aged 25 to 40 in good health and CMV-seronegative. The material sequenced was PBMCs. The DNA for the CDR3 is TGTGCCAGCACTAATATCAATCAGCCCCAGCATTTT. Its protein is CASTNINQPQHF.